The present T cell receptor (beta chain) was sequenced within a study of blood T cells in healthy people across ages (dated by TCRdb to 2014 to 2015). Study-level background: In model experiments, template switching captured roughly one uniquely barcoded TCR beta cDNA molecule for every two T cells. To track age-related changes in TCR beta repertoire diversity, the study relied on deep sequencing normalized with unique cDNA molecular identifiers. The donors were split into four age groups: young (average about 16 years), middle-aged (about 40), aged (more than 60) and long-lived (about 82). To avoid experimental bias, donors of different ages were distributed randomly across sequencing lanes. Using the same blood draw, the study looked at two additional independent replicas of 1 million unique cDNA reads for two donors, one aged 18 to 29 and the other aged 80 or older. What the research found in general, with its limitations: Since profiling was done on bulk unsorted PBMCs, naive and antigen-experienced compartments could not be conclusively compared. Because donor CMV infection status was unknown, age-related changes in expanded clonotypes were potentially confounded. Observed TCR beta diversity correlated strongly with the percentage of naive T cells measured by flow cytometry. Compared with the aged group, the long-lived group had more naive CD4+ T cells, fewer expanded clones and increased TCR diversity, suggesting age selection. As age increased, observed TCR beta diversity per million T cells dropped in a roughly linear way, and a significant reduction was already evident by age 40. Total diversity estimates from one million sequenced T cells were considered lower bounds and underestimates.

Library construction relied on 5' RACE. For sequencing, an Illumina HiSeq 2500 was employed. A second PCR of roughly 6 to 12 cycles was performed with a sample-barcoded 5' primer and a J-beta primer mix. Each TCR beta cDNA molecule received a unique molecular identifier from a template-switch 5' adaptor carrying 12 random nucleotides. Each sample yielded at least 2.5 million CDR3-containing paired-end reads. First-strand cDNA was synthesized from all RNA with the Mint cDNA synthesis kit, primed by a TRBC-specific oligonucleotide. Following uracil-DNA glycosylase treatment, all cDNA underwent a first 18-cycle PCR with the universal primers M1SS and BC2_uni_R. Per the authors' processing: Each sample was normalized by randomly selecting 1 million high-quality reads, each carrying a distinct molecular identifier. Reads with shared molecular identifiers were discarded instead of being binned into consensus sequences. CDR3 identification, clonotype clustering and error correction used MiTCR with a Q25 quality threshold and the strictest error-elimination algorithm. A nonparametric unseen species model using Euler transformation provided a lower-bound estimate of total TCR beta diversity. TCRdb reprocessing: public reads trimmed at Q25 with fastp, clones called with MiXCR, in-frame beta chains kept. Rows are combined by CDR3 protein, so each entry shows the most common genes and DNA. TCRdb's processing, not the authors' own work, is the source of the V and J calls. The sample table shows around 1,500,000 distinct CDR3 sequences, and approximately 40% are seen once. The ten largest clones capture under 8% of the sample.

Donors were a few dozen systemically healthy Caucasian individuals from Russia aged roughly 6 to 95 years. Roughly 11 milliliters of peripheral blood were drawn from each donor into EDTA-treated Vacutainer tubes. Ficoll-Paque density-gradient centrifugation was used to isolate PBMCs, with at least 6 million obtained per sample. Total RNA, at least 5 micrograms per sample, was extracted from PBMCs with Trizol reagent. For every donor, flow cytometry on a PBMC aliquot measured the percentage of naive CD45RAhigh/CD27high T cells. The germline ends are 8 bases apart after V is trimmed by 2 bases and J by 3 bases. CDR1 and CDR2, per the germline V gene, are MNHNS and SASEGT. The CDR3 measures 14 amino acids from cysteine to phenylalanine. The entry retains the CDR3 DNA only, 42 bases that are in frame from base 1. Note on this clonotype: The antigen it recognizes is unknown. Qualities for individual bases were not recorded, and no much larger clone is one base off.

This chain is built from TRBV6-1 and TRBJ2-4, with a weak D call of TRBD1 (6 bases match). Sequencing used blood. The sequence derives from a woman aged 18-35 years in good health. The DNA sequence follows: TGTGCCAGCAGTGAAACCAGGGGCAAAAACATTCAGTACTTC. It encodes CASSETRGKNIQYF.